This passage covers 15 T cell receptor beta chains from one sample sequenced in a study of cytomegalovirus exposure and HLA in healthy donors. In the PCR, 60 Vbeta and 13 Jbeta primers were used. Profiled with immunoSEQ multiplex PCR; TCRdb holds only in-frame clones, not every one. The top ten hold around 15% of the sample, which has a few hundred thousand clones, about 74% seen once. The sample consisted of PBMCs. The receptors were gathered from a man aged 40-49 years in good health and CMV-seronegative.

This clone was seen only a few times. CDR3 bases: TGTGCCAGCAGTCTTGCTAGCGGGGGGGCCTACAATGAGCAGTTCTTC. Translation: CASSLASGGAYNEQFF. The chain employs TRBV2 and TRBJ2-1; the match to TRBD2 covers 12 bases. The V gene's germline CDR1 is SNHLY and CDR2 FYNNEI. Germline trimming cut 5 bases from V and 2 bases from J; bases unmatched to any gene: 4. This CDR3 comprises 16 residues.

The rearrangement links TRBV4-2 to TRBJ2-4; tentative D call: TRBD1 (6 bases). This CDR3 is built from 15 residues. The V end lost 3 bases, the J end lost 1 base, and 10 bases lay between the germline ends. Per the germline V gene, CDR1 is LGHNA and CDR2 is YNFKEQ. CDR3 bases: TGTGCCAGCAGCCATTTGCAGGGGGCCAAAAACATTCAGTACTTC. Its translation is CASSHLQGAKNIQYF.

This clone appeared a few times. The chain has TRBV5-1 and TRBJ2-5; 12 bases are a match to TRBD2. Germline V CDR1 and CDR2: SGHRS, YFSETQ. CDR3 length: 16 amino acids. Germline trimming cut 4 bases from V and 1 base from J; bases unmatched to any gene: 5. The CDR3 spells CASSQATSGGQETQYF. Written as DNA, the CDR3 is TGCGCCAGCAGCCAAGCGACTAGCGGGGGCCAAGAGACCCAGTACTTC.

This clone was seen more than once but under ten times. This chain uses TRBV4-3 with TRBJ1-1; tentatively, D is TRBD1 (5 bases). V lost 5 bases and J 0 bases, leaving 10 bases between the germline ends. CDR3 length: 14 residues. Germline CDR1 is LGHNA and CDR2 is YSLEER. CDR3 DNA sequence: TGCGCCAGCAGCGAACAGGTCTTGAACACTGAAGCTTTCTTT. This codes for CASSEQVLNTEAFF.

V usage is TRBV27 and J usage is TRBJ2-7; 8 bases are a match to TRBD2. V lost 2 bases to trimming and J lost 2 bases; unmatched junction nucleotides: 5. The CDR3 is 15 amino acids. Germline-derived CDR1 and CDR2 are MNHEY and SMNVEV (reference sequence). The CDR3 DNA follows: TGTGCCAGCAGTTTACGAGAGACTAGCGCCTACGAGCAGTACTTC. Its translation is CASSLRETSAYEQYF.

CDR3 bases: TGTGCCAGCAGCACGATAAGCGGGGGCGAGAGAGATACGCAGTATTTT. Protein product: CASSTISGGERDTQYF. The chain recombines TRBV11-2 with TRBJ2-3, with 8 bases fitting TRBD2. The CDR3 has 16 amino acids. V lost 5 bases, J lost 5 bases, and 12 bases stayed unmatched. Germline-derived CDR1 and CDR2 are SGHAT and FQNNGV. Complete variable domain (other parts from reference TRBV11-2 and TRBJ2-3): EAGVAQSPRYKIIEKRQSVAFWCNPISGHATLYWYQQILGQGPKLLIQFQNNGVVDDSQLPKDRFSAERLKGVDSTLKIQPAKLEDSAVYLCASSTISGGERDTQYFGPGTRLTVL.

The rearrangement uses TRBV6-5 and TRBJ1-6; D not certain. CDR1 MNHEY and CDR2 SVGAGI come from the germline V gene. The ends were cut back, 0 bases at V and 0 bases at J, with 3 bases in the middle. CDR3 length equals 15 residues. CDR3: CASSYSSSYNSPLHF. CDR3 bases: TGTGCCAGCAGTTACTCCAGCTCCTATAATTCACCCCTCCACTTT.

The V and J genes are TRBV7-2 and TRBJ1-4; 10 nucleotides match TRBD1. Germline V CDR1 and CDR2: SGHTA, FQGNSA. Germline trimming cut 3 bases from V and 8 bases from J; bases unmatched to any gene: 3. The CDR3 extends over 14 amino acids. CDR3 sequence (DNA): TGTGCCAGCAGCTTTGGGACAGGGGAGGAAAAACTGTTTTTT. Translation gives CASSFGTGEEKLFF.

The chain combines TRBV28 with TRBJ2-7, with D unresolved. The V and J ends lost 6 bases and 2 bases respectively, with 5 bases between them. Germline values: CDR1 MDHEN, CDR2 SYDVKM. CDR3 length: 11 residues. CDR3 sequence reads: CASRGAYEQYF. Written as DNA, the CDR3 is TGTGCCAGCAGGGGCGCCTACGAGCAGTACTTC.

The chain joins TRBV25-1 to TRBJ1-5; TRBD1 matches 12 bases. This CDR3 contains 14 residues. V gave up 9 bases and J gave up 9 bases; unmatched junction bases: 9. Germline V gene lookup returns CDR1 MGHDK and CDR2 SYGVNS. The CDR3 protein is CASAGTGGQAPQHF. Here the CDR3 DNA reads TGTGCCAGTGCCGGGACAGGGGGCCAAGCGCCCCAGCATTTT.

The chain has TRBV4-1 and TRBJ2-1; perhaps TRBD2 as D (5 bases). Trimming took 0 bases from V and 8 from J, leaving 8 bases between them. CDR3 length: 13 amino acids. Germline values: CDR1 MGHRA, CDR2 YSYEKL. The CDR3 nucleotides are TGCGCCAGCAGCCAAGAGAATAGCGATGAGCAGTTCTTC. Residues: CASSQENSDEQFF.

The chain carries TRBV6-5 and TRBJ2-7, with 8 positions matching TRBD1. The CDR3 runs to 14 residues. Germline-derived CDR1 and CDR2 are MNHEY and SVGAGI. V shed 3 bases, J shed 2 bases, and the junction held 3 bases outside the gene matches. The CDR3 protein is CASSYGQGAYEQYF. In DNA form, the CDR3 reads TGTGCCAGCAGTTATGGACAGGGAGCCTACGAGCAGTACTTC.

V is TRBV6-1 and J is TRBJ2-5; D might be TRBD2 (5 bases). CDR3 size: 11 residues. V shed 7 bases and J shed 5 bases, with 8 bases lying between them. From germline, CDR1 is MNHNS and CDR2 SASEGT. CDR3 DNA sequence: TGTGCCAGCAAAGGGAGTGAGACCCAGTACTTC. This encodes CASKGSETQYF.

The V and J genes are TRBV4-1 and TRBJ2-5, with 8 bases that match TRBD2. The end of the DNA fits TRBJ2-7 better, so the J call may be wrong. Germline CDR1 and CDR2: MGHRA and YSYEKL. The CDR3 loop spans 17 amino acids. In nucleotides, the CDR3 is TGCGCCAGCAGCCAAGTTCGGGCTAGCGGGCTCTCCTACGAGCAGTACTTC. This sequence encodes CASSQVRASGLSYEQYF.

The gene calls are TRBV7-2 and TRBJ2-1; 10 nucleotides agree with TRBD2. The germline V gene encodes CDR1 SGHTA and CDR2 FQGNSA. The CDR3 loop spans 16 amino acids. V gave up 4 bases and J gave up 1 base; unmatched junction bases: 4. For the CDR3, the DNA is TGTGCCAGCAGCTCCCCTAGCGGGAGTTCCTACAATGAGCAGTTCTTC. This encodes CASSSPSGSSYNEQFF.